This TCR beta chain was sequenced for a study of shared clonotypes between healthy human individuals. CDR3 length equals 14 residues. Germline CDR1 reads SGHDT; CDR2 reads YYEEEE. Deletions cut 3 bases from V and 7 bases from J, with 17 bases between. Generated by immunoSEQ multiplex PCR, the TCRdb table keeps only in-frame clones and is missing some. The data contain 1.5 million to 2.5 million clones, 85% to 95% of them singletons. Positively selected for CCR7, the CD45RO-negative cells used as naive CD8 cells excluded terminally differentiated effector memory CD45RA+ cells. This clone was seen a single time.

This chain joins TRBV5-6 and TRBJ2-7; a weak D match, TRBD1 (5 bases). The TCR originated in a young man in good health. Sequencing used naive CD8+ T cells sorted from blood. The CDR3 bases are TGTGCCAGCAGCTGGACAAATGAACGGAGTGAGCAGTACTTC. This gives the protein CASSWTNERSEQYF.